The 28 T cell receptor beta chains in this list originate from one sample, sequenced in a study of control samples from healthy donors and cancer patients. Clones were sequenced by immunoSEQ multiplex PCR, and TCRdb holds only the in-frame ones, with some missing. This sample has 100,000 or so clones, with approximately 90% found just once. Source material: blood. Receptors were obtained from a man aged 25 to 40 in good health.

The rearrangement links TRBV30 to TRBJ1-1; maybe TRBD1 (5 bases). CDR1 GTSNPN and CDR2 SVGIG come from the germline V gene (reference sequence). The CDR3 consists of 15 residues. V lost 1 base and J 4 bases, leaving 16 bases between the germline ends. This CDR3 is CAWSAHGGPGTEAFF. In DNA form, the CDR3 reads TGTGCCTGGAGTGCCCATGGGGGACCAGGCACTGAAGCTTTCTTT.

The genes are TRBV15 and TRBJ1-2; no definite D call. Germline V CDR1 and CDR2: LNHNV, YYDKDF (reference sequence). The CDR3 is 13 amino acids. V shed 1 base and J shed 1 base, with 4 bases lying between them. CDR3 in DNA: TGTGCCACCAGCAGAGGTATTAACTATGGCTACACCTTC. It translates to CATSRGINYGYTF.

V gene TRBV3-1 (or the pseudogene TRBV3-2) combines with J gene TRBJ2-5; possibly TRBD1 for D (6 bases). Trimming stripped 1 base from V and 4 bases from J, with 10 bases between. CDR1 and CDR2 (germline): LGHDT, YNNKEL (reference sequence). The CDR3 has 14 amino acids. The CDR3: CASSQGGRGETQYF. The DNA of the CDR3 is TGTGCCAGCAGCCAAGGAGGCAGGGGAGAGACCCAGTACTTC.

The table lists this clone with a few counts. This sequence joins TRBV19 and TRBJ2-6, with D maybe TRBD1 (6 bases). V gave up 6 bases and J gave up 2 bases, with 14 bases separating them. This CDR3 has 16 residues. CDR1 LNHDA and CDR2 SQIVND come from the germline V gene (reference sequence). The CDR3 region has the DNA TGTGCCAGTAGCATACCTCAGGGGACTGGGGCCAACGTCCTGACTTTC. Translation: CASSIPQGTGANVLTF.

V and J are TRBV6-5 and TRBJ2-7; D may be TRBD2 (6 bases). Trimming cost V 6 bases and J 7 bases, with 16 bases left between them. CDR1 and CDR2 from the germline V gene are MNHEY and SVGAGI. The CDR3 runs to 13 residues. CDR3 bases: TGTGCCAGCAGGGGGACTTATGCGGAAGAGCAGTACTTC. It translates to CASRGTYAEEQYF.

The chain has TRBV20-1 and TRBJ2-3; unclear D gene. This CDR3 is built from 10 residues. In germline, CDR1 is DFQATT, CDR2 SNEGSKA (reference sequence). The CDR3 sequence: CSASQNTQYF. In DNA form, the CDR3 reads TGCAGCGCCTCGCAGAATACGCAGTATTTT.

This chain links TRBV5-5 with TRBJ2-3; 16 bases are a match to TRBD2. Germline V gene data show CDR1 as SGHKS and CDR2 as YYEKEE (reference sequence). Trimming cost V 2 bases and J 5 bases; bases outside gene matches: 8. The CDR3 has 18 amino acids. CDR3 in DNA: TGTGCCAGCAGCTTAACCGGGACTAGCGGGAGGGCCCAAGATACGCAGTATTTT. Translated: CASSLTGTSGRAQDTQYF.

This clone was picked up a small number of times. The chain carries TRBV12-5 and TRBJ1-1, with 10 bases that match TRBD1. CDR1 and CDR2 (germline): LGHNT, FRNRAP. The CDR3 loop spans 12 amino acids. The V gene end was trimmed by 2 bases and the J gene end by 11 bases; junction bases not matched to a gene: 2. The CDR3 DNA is TGTGCTAGTGGTTTGTTGGGACAGGGGGCTTTCTTT. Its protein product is CASGLLGQGAFF.

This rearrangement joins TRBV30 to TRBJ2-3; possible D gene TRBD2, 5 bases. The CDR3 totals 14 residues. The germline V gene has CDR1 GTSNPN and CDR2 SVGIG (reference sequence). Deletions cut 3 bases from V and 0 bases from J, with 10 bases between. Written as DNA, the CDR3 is TGTGCCTGGAGGGCGGGCCCTAGCACAGATACGCAGTATTTT. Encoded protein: CAWRAGPSTDTQYF.

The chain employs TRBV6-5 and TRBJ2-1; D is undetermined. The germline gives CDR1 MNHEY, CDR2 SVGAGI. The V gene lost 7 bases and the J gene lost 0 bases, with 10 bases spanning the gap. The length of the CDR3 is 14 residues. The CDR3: CASKPAVSYNEQFF. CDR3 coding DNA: TGTGCCAGCAAACCCGCCGTCTCCTACAATGAGCAGTTCTTC.

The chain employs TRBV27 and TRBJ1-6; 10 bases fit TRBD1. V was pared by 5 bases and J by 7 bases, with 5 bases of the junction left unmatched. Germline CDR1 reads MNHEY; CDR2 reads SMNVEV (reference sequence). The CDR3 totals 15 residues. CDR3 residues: CASSQDRGGNSPLHF. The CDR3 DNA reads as TGTGCCAGCAGTCAGGACAGGGGGGGGAATTCACCCCTCCACTTT.

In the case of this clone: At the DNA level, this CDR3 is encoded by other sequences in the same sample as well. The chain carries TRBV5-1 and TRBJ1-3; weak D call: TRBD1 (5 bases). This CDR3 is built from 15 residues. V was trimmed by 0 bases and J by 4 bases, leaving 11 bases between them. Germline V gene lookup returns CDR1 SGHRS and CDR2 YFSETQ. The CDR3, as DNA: TGCGCCAGCAGCTTGGAAGCAGGGCCCGGAAACACCATATATTTT. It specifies CASSLEAGPGNTIYF. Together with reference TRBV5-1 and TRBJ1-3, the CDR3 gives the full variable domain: KAGVTQTPRYLIKTRGQQVTLSCSPISGHRSVSWYQQTPGQGLQFLFEYFSETQRNKGNFPGRFSGRQFSNSRSEMNVSTLELGDSALYLCASSLEAGPGNTIYFGEGSWLTVV.

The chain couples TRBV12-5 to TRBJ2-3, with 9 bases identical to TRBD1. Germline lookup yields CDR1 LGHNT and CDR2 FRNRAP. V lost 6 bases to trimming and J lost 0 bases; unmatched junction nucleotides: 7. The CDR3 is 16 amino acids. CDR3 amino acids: CASGPLGTGSTDTQYF. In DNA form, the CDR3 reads TGTGCTAGTGGACCTCTCGGGACAGGGAGCACAGATACGCAGTATTTT.

CDR3 bases: TGTGCCAGCAGCTTGGGGGCAGGGACCCAAAGGGGGCAGTACGTC. This sequence encodes CASSLGAGTQRGQYV. This chain uses TRBV5-5 with TRBJ2-7; D possibly uses TRBD1 or TRBD2 (5 bases each). The CDR3 is 15 amino acids. Trimming cost V 0 bases and J 9 bases, with 19 bases left between them. Germline CDR1 reads SGHKS; CDR2 reads YYEKEE (reference sequence).

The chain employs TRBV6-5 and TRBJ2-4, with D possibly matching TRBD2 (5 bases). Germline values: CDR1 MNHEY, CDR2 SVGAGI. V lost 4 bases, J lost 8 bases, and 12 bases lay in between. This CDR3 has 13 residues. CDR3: CASSSQTRDIQYF. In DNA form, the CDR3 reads TGTGCCAGCAGTTCGCAGACGAGGGACATTCAGTACTTC.

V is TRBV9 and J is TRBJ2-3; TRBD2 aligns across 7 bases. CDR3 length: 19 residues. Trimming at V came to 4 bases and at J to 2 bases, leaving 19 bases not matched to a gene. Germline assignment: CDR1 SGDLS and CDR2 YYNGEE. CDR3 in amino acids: CASSPNPSPWRGITDTQYF. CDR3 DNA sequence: TGTGCCAGCAGCCCAAACCCGAGCCCGTGGCGGGGGATCACAGATACGCAGTATTTT.

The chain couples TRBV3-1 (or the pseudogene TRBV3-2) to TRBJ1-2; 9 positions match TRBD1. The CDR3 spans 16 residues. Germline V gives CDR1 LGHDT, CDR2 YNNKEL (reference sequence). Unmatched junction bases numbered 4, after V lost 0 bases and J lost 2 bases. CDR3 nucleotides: TGTGCCAGCAGCCAAGAGAGGGGGACAGGGAACTATGGCTACACCTTC. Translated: CASSQERGTGNYGYTF.

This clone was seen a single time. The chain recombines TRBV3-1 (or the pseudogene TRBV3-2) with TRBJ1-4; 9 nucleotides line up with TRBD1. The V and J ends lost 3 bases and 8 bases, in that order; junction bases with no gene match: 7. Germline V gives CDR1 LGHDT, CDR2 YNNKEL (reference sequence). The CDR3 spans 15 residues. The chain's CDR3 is CASSQGDRAGEKLFF. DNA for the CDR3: TGTGCCAGCAGCCAGGGGGACAGGGCGGGCGAAAAACTGTTTTTT.

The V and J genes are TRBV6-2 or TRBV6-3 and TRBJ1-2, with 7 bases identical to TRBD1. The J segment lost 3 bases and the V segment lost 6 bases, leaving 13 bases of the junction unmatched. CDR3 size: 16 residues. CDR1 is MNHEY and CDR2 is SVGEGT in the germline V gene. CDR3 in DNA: TGTGCCAGCAGCCCCAGGACAGGATTCCCCCACTATGGCTACACCTTC. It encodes CASSPRTGFPHYGYTF.

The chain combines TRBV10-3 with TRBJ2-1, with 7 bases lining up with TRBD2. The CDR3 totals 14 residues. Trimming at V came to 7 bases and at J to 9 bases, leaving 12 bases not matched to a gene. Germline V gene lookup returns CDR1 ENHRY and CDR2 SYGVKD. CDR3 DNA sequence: TGTGCCATCATGGCTAGCGGTGCTGGGGGTGAGCAGTTCTTC. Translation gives CAIMASGAGGEQFF.

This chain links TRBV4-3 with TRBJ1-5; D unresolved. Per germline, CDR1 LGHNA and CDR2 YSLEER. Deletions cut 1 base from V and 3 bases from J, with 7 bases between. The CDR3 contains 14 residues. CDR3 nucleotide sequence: TGCGCCAGCAGCCAAGTGGCCGACAATCAGCCCCAGCATTTT. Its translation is CASSQVADNQPQHF.

The CDR3 coding sequence is TGTGCCAGCAGTTCTCGAACTAGCGGGCTAGCCAAAAACATTCAGTACTTC. Protein sequence: CASSSRTSGLAKNIQYF. This sequence joins TRBV27 and TRBJ2-4, with 9 positions matching TRBD2. With 4 bases clipped from V and 0 bases from J, the junction kept 7 bases outside the gene matches. This CDR3 is 17 amino acids long. Germline CDR1 is MNHEY and CDR2 is SMNVEV (reference sequence).

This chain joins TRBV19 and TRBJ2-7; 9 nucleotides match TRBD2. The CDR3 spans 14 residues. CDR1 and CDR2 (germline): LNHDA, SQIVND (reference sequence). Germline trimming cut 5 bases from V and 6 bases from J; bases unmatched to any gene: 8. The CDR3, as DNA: TGTGCCAGTAGTCTACCGGGACTAGCTTCCGAGCAGTACTTC. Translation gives CASSLPGLASEQYF. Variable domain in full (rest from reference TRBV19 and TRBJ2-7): DGGITQSPKYLFRKEGQNVTLSCEQNLNHDAMYWYRQDPGQGLRLIYYSQIVNDFQKGDIAEGYSVSREKKESFPLTVTSAQKNPTAFYLCASSLPGLASEQYFGPGTRLTVT.

This CDR3 is CASSNQQGGFTEAFF. As DNA, the CDR3 is TGTGCCAGCAGCAATCAACAGGGTGGATTCACTGAAGCTTTCTTT. The V call is TRBV5-5, the J call TRBJ1-1; tentatively, D is TRBD1 (6 bases). Germline assignment: CDR1 SGHKS and CDR2 YYEKEE (reference sequence). CDR3 length: 15 amino acids. V was cut by 4 bases and J by 4 bases, with 17 bases left in between.

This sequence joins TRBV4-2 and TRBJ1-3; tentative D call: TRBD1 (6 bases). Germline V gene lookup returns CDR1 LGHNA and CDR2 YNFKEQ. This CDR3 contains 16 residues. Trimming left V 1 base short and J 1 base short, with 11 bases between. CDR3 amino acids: CASSQATGFSGNTIYF. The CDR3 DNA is TGTGCCAGCAGCCAAGCCACAGGGTTTTCTGGAAACACCATATATTTT.

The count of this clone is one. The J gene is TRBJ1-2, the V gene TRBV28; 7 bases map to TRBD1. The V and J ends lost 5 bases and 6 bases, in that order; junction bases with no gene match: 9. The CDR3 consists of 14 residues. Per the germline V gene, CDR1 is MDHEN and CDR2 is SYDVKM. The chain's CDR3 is CASSPEGQRDGYTF. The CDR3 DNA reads TGTGCCAGCAGTCCGGAGGGACAGCGAGATGGCTACACCTTC.

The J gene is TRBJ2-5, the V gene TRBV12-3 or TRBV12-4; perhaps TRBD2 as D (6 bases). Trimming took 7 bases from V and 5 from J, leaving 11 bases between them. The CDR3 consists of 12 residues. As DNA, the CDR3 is TGTGCCAGCACCCCTGGGGGGGAGACCCAGTACTTC. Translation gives CASTPGGETQYF.

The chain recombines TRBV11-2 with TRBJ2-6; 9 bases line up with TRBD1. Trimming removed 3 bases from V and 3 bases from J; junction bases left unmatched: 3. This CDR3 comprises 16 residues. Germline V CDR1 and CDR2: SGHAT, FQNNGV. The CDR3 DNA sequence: TGTGCCAGCAGCTTGGGACAGGGCGGTGGGGCCAACGTCCTGACTTTC. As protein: CASSLGQGGGANVLTF.